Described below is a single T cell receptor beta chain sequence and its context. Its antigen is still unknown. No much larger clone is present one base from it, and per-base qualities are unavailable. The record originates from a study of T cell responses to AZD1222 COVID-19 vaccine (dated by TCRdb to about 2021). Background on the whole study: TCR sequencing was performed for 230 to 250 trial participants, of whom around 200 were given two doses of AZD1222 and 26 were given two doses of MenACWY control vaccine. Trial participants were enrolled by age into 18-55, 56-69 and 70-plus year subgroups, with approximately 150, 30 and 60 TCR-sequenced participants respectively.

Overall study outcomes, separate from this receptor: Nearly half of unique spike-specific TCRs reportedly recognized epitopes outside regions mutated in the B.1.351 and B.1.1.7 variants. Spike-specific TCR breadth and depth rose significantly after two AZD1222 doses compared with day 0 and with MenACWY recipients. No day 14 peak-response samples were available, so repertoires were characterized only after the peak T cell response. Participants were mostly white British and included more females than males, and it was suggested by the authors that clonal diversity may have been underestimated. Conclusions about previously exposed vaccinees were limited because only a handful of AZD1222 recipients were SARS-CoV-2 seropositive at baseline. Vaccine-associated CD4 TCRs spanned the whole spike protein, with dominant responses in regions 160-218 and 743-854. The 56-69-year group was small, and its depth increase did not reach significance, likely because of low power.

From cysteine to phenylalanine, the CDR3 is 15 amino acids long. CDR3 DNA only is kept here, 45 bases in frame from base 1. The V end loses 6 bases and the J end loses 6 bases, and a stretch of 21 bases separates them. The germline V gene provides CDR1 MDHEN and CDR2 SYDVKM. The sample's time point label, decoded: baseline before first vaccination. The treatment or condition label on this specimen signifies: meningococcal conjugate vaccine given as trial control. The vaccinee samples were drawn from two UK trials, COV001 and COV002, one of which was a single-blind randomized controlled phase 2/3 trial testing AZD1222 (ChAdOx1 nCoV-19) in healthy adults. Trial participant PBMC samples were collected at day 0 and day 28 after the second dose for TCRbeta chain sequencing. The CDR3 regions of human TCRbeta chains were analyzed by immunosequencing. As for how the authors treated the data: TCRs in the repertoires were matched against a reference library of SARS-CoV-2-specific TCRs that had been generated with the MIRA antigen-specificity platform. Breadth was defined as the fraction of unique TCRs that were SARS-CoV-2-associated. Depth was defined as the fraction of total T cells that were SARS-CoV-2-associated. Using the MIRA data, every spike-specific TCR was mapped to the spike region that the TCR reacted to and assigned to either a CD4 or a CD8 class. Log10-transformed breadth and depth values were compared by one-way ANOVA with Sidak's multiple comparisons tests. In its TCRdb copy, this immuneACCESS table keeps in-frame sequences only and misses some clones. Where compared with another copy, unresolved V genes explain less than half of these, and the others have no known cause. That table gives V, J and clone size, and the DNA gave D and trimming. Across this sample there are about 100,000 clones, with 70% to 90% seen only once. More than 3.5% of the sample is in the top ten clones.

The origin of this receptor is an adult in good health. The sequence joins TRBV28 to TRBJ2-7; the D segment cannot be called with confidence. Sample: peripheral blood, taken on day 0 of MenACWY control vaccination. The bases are TGTGCCAGCAGCCAAATAGACACCCTGCTCTCCGAGCAGTACTTC. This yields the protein CASSQIDTLLSEQYF.